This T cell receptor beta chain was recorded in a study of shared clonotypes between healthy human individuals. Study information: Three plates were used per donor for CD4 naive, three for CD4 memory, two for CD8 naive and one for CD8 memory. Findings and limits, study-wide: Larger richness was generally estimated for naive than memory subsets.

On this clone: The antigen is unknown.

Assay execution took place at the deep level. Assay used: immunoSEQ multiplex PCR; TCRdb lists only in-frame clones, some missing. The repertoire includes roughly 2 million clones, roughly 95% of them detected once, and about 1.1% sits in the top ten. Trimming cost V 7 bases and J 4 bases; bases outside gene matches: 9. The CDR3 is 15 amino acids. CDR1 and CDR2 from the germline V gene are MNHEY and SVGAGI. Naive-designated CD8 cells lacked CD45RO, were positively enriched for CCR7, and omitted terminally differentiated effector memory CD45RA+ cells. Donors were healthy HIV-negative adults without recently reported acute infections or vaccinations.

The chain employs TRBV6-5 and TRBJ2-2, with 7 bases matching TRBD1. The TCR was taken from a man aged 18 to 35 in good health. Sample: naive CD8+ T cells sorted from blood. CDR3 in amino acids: CASTKGQLGTGELFF. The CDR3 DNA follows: TGTGCCAGCACTAAGGGACAGCTTGGCACCGGGGAGCTGTTTTTT.